The rows below give T cell receptor beta chains drawn from one sample of a study of human T cells and chemical hapten exposure. One entry per CDR3 protein results from TCRdb running MiXCR on the RACE reads. The sample carries about 380,000 distinct CDR3 sequences, roughly 4.8% recorded once. The sequenced sample was whole blood, obtained in connection with sensitization to the hapten diphenylcyclopropenone (DPC). These receptors were taken from a woman aged 45-59 years with alopecia areata. Some clones in this sample may be carry-over from other donors' samples. CDR3s include the opening cysteine and the closing phenylalanine or tryptophan. A D gene is named only where the DNA matches it firmly. Clone size is given for some rows only: seen once, a few or many times, or a class if the clone is expanded.

size: many; J: TRBJ2-7; V: TRBV5-6; D: NA; CDR3: CASTPGGGYEQYF; DNA: TGTGCCAGCACCCCAGGAGGCGGCTACGAGCAGTACTTC
size: NA; J: TRBJ1-1; V: TRBV11-1; D: TRBD1; CDR3: CASSTGQGVEAFF; DNA: TGTGCCAGCAGCACGGGACAGGGGGTTGAAGCTTTCTTT
size: NA; J: TRBJ2-3; V: TRBV6-2/TRBV6-3; D: NA; CDR3: CASRQEFTYGTQYF; DNA: TGTGCCAGCAGGCAAGAATTCACGTATGGTACGCAGTATTTT
size: NA; J: TRBJ1-2; V: TRBV7-8; D: TRBD1; CDR3: CASSLGTGTGHGYTF; DNA: TGTGCCAGCAGCTTAGGAACCGGGACAGGGCATGGCTACACCTTC
size: many; J: TRBJ2-3; V: TRBV7-2; D: NA; CDR3: CASNPARTDTQYF; DNA: TGTGCCAGCAACCCGGCCCGCACAGATACGCAGTATTTT
size: many; J: TRBJ1-5; V: TRBV12-3/TRBV12-4; D: NA; CDR3: CASSFLGTSNQPQHF; DNA: TGTGCCAGCAGTTTCTTGGGTACTAGCAATCAGCCCCAGCATTTT
size: few; J: TRBJ1-5; V: TRBV20-1; D: NA; CDR3: CSARVEGVGNQPQHF; DNA: TGCAGTGCTAGAGTCGAGGGGGTAGGCAATCAGCCCCAGCATTTT
size: many; J: TRBJ1-2; V: TRBV28; D: NA; CDR3: CASSRQTNSYTF; DNA: TGTGCCAGCAGCCGACAGACCAATAGCTACACCTTC
size: NA; J: TRBJ2-7; V: TRBV4-3; D: TRBD1; CDR3: CASSQVWVQGAQIKNEQYF; DNA: TGCGCCAGCAGCCAAGTCTGGGTCCAGGGGGCGCAGATAAAGAACGAGCAGTACTTC
size: few; J: TRBJ1-2; V: TRBV5-1; D: NA; CDR3: CASSLERDNYGYTF; DNA: TGCGCCAGCAGCTTGGAGCGGGATAACTATGGCTACACCTTC
size: few; J: TRBJ2-2; V: TRBV20-1; D: NA; CDR3: CSASDLQGYTGELFF; DNA: TGCAGTGCTAGCGATTTACAGGGTTACACCGGGGAGCTGTTTTTT
size: many; J: TRBJ2-2; V: TRBV3-1; D: NA; CDR3: CASSRLGSGELFF; DNA: TGTGCCAGCAGCCGGTTGGGGAGCGGGGAGCTGTTTTTT
size: many; J: TRBJ1-1; V: TRBV30; D: TRBD1; CDR3: CAWRYRGQTEAFF; DNA: TGTGCCTGGAGGTACAGGGGGCAAACTGAAGCTTTCTTT
size: many; J: TRBJ2-1; V: TRBV11-3; D: TRBD2; CDR3: CASSYIAGTEQFF; DNA: TGTGCCAGCAGTTATATAGCGGGCACTGAGCAGTTCTTC
size: few; J: TRBJ1-5; V: TRBV12-5; D: NA; CDR3: CASGALHREPQHF; DNA: TGTGCTAGTGGTGCCCTCCACCGAGAGCCCCAGCATTTT
size: few; J: TRBJ2-5; V: TRBV29-1; D: TRBD2; CDR3: CSVVSGPETQYF; DNA: TGCAGCGTTGTTAGCGGGCCGGAGACCCAGTACTTC
size: NA; J: TRBJ2-5; V: TRBV5-6; D: NA; CDR3: CASSLGGNQETQYF; DNA: TGTGCCAGCAGCTTGGGGGGGAACCAAGAGACCCAGTACTTC
size: many; J: TRBJ2-1; V: TRBV5-1; D: TRBD2; CDR3: CASNVAGGGNEQFF; DNA: TGCGCCAGCAACGTAGCGGGAGGAGGGAATGAGCAGTTCTTC
size: few; J: TRBJ2-3; V: TRBV6-5; D: NA; CDR3: CASSAEQGATDTQYF; DNA: TGTGCCAGCAGCGCGGAACAGGGCGCCACAGATACGCAGTATTTT
size: NA; J: TRBJ2-1; V: TRBV6-5; D: NA; CDR3: CASSYSIQGGNEQFF; DNA: TGTGCCAGCAGTTACTCGATTCAGGGAGGCAATGAGCAGTTCTTC
size: few; J: TRBJ2-6; V: TRBV6-1; D: NA; CDR3: CASKPPGANVLTF; DNA: TGTGCCAGCAAGCCCCCCGGGGCCAACGTCCTGACTTTC
size: many; J: TRBJ1-1; V: TRBV20-1; D: NA; CDR3: CSARGPGGLSTEAFF; DNA: TGCAGTGCTAGAGGGCCCGGGGGGCTCAGCACTGAAGCTTTCTTT
size: NA; J: TRBJ1-4; V: TRBV7-9; D: TRBD1; CDR3: CASRRGQEEKLFF; DNA: TGTGCCAGCAGGCGGGGACAGGAAGAAAAACTGTTTTTT
size: few; J: TRBJ2-3; V: TRBV20-1; D: NA; CDR3: CSANKGLLASTQYF; DNA: TGCAGTGCTAATAAGGGACTTCTCGCAAGTACGCAGTATTTT
size: few; J: TRBJ2-7; V: TRBV6-5; D: NA; CDR3: CASSYMAGPYEQYF; DNA: TGTGCCAGCAGTTACATGGCAGGCCCCTACGAGCAGTACTTC
size: NA; J: TRBJ2-1; V: TRBV7-9; D: NA; CDR3: CASSSFSPQRNNEQFF; DNA: TGTGCCAGCAGCTCGTTTAGCCCCCAAAGGAACAATGAGCAGTTCTTC
size: NA; J: TRBJ2-7; V: TRBV7-8; D: TRBD1; CDR3: CASSLAFGDRGYEQYF; DNA: TGTGCCAGCAGCTTAGCGTTCGGGGACAGGGGCTACGAGCAGTACTTC
size: few; J: TRBJ2-1; V: TRBV6-2/TRBV6-3; D: TRBD2; CDR3: CATRLQPAGIYNEQFF; DNA: TGTGCCACCCGTCTACAACCAGCGGGAATCTACAATGAGCAGTTCTTC
size: few; J: TRBJ2-3; V: TRBV4-1; D: NA; CDR3: CASSQGSAGRTDTQYF; DNA: TGCGCCAGCAGCCAAGGCAGCGCAGGGAGGACAGATACGCAGTATTTT
size: NA; J: TRBJ2-4; V: TRBV12-3/TRBV12-4; D: NA; CDR3: CASSTSGNIQYF; DNA: TGTGCCAGCAGTACCTCTGGAAACATTCAGTACTTC
size: few; J: TRBJ1-4; V: TRBV28; D: TRBD1; CDR3: CASSRDRWDEKLFF; DNA: TGTGCCAGCAGCCGGGACAGGTGGGATGAAAAACTGTTTTTT
size: few; J: TRBJ2-3; V: TRBV20-1; D: NA; CDR3: CSAREARTDTQYF; DNA: TGCAGTGCTAGAGAGGCCCGCACAGATACGCAGTATTTT
size: NA; J: TRBJ2-2; V: TRBV20-1; D: NA; CDR3: CSARDPWTKLFF; DNA: TGCAGTGCTAGAGATCCTTGGACAAAGCTGTTTTTT
size: many; J: TRBJ2-7; V: TRBV12-3/TRBV12-4; D: NA; CDR3: CASSLGGTPYEQYF; DNA: TGTGCCAGCAGTTTAGGGGGGACTCCCTACGAGCAGTACTTC
size: few; J: TRBJ1-2; V: TRBV4-1; D: NA; CDR3: CASSQDQQRSYYGYTF; DNA: TGCGCCAGCAGCCAAGACCAACAAAGGAGCTACTATGGCTACACCTTC
size: many; J: TRBJ1-6; V: TRBV6-1; D: NA; CDR3: CASSRLALHF; DNA: TGTGCCAGCAGTCGTTTGGCCCTCCACTTT
size: NA; J: TRBJ2-7; V: TRBV29-1; D: TRBD1; CDR3: CSVAPGQGGEQYF; DNA: TGCAGCGTTGCTCCGGGACAGGGGGGCGAGCAGTACTTC